These 27 T cell receptor beta chains originate from one sample sequenced in a study of CD8 T cell repertoires and HIV-1 epitope variants (dated by TCRdb to about 2020). These TCRs are of unknown antigen specificity. The library relied on the immunoSEQ multiplex PCR assay. TCRdb's version of the immuneACCESS table is confined to in-frame rearrangements and falls short of the full clone set. An unresolved V gene accounts for under half of the shortfall where checked; the remainder is of unknown origin. The sample has about 6,300 clones on record, 66% of them singletons. The top ten constitute around two fifths of the sample. Sequences were obtained from cultured CD8+ T cells derived from PBMCs. The receptors come from a male donor with HIV.

The chain is built from TRBV27 and TRBJ1-1; a weak D match, TRBD1 (6 bases). This CDR3 has 13 residues. From germline, CDR1 is MNHEY and CDR2 SMNVEV (reference sequence). Trimming stripped 3 bases from V and 5 bases from J, with 10 bases between. CDR3: CASSFGGPTEAFF. The CDR3 nucleotides read TGTGCCAGCAGTTTTGGGGGGCCTACTGAAGCTTTCTTT.

This clone has a handful of counts. This chain links TRBV14 with TRBJ2-4; TRBD2 matches at 7 bases. V lost 1 base to trimming and J lost 9 bases; unmatched junction nucleotides: 6. CDR3 length: 14 amino acids. From germline, CDR1 is SGHDN and CDR2 FVKESK. The CDR3 DNA reads as TGTGCCAGCAGCCAAGTCGCGGGGGAGGGCATTCAGTACTTC. This translates into CASSQVAGEGIQYF.

This rearrangement joins TRBV5-8 to TRBJ1-1, with D possibly matching TRBD1 (5 bases). The CDR3 totals 14 residues. Germline CDR1 and CDR2: SGHTS and YDEGEE. V lost 2 bases, J lost 1 base, and 9 bases lay in between. The CDR3 loop reads CASSFGTGNTEAFF. Written as DNA, the CDR3 is TGTGCCAGCAGCTTTGGGACTGGGAACACTGAAGCTTTCTTT.

The CDR3, as DNA: TGTGCTGCCACGGCGGGGAGTTCCACAGATACGCAGTATTTT. This sequence encodes CAATAGSSTDTQYF. The chain is built from TRBV2 and TRBJ2-3, with D perhaps matching TRBD2 (6 bases). This CDR3 is 14 amino acids long. Germline CDR1 reads SNHLY; CDR2 reads FYNNEI. The full variable domain, rest sourced from reference TRBV2 and TRBJ2-3, is EPEVTQTPSHQVTQMGQEVILRCVPISNHLYFYWYRQILGQKVEFLVSFYNNEISEKSEIFDDQFSVERPDGSNFTLKIRSTKLEDSAMYFCAATAGSSTDTQYFGPGTRLTVL.

The V call is TRBV28, the J call TRBJ2-3; TRBD1 matches at 7 bases. The CDR3 has 15 amino acids. J lost 8 bases, V lost 6 bases, and 14 bases had no gene match. Germline CDR1 MDHEN, CDR2 SYDVKM. This CDR3 is CASSNRDSRFGTQYF. CDR3 sequence (DNA): TGTGCCAGCAGCAACCGGGACAGTCGCTTTGGTACGCAGTATTTT.

The V gene is TRBV27, the J gene TRBJ2-7; TRBD2 matches 8 bases. The CDR3 runs to 15 residues. Trimming removed 6 bases from V and 5 bases from J; junction bases left unmatched: 12. In germline, CDR1 is MNHEY, CDR2 SMNVEV (reference sequence). The CDR3 DNA follows: TGTGCCAGCAGCACTAGAAGCGGGAGTCGGGACGAGCAGTACTTC. Its translation is CASSTRSGSRDEQYF.

This chain uses TRBV18 with TRBJ2-7, with 8 bases lining up with TRBD1. CDR1 is KGHSH and CDR2 is LQKENI in the germline V gene. The CDR3 extends over 14 amino acids. V dropped 3 bases and J dropped 2; count of bases not matched to a gene: 3. CDR3 loop: CASSPDRATYEQYF. The CDR3 DNA follows: TGTGCCAGCTCACCGGACAGGGCGACCTACGAGCAGTACTTC.

The chain couples TRBV14 to TRBJ2-3; no definite D call. Germline V gives CDR1 SGHDN, CDR2 FVKESK. V lost 4 bases, J lost 2 bases, and 13 bases lay in between. The CDR3 covers 15 residues. The CDR3 protein is CASSLVTDYTDTQYF. The CDR3 DNA follows: TGTGCCAGCAGCCTCGTGACTGATTACACAGATACGCAGTATTTT.

This clone was recorded only once. The genes are TRBV14 and TRBJ2-7; maybe TRBD1 (5 bases). Germline V gene data show CDR1 as SGHDN and CDR2 as FVKESK. The CDR3 is made up of 15 amino acids. Trimming left V 1 base short and J 2 bases short, with 12 bases between. CDR3 in DNA: TGTGCCAGCAGCCAAGGTAGGCAGGGAACCTACGAGCAGTACTTC. Residues: CASSQGRQGTYEQYF.

The gene calls are TRBV28 and TRBJ2-7; D is perhaps TRBD1 or TRBD2 (5 bases each). The CDR3 spans 16 residues. The V end lost 5 bases, the J end lost 0 bases, and 17 bases lay between the germline ends. Germline assignment: CDR1 MDHEN and CDR2 SYDVKM. CDR3 sequence reads: CASSASGTVSSYEQYF. The CDR3 bases are TGTGCCAGCAGTGCATCCGGGACGGTGAGCTCCTACGAGCAGTACTTC. The variable domain in full, with the rest retrieved from reference TRBV28 and TRBJ2-7, is DVKVTQSSRYLVKRTGEKVFLECVQDMDHENMFWYRQDPGLGLRLIYFSYDVKMKEKGDIPEGYSVSREKKERFSLILESASTNQTSMYLCASSASGTVSSYEQYFGPGTRLTVT.

The chain couples TRBV7-3 to TRBJ1-2; D ambiguous. Trimming shortened V by 0 bases and J by 3 bases, and 8 bases separated the two germline ends. The CDR3 extends over 14 amino acids. CDR1 and CDR2 from the germline V gene are SGHTA and FQGTGA. CDR3 nucleotide sequence: TGTGCCAGCAGCTTAACAGGGATTGACTATGGCTACACCTTC. It is translated as CASSLTGIDYGYTF.

V usage is TRBV19 and J usage is TRBJ2-1; the D gene could be TRBD1 or TRBD2 (6 bases each). CDR1 is LNHDA, CDR2 SQIVND, per germline (reference sequence). The V end lost 0 bases, the J end lost 0 bases, and 15 bases lay between the germline ends. This CDR3 has 18 residues. CDR3 region: CASSIDRGPVSSYNEQFF. The CDR3 bases are TGTGCCAGTAGTATAGATCGGGGGCCCGTTAGCTCCTACAATGAGCAGTTCTTC.

This chain joins TRBV28 and TRBJ2-7; the match to TRBD1 covers 7 bases. From germline, CDR1 is MDHEN and CDR2 SYDVKM. J lost 1 base, V lost 3 bases, and 3 bases had no gene match. The CDR3 is 14 residues long. CDR3 DNA: TGTGCCAGCAGTTTTGTGACAGGGTCCTACGAGCAGTACTTC. Translating it yields CASSFVTGSYEQYF.

The V and J genes are TRBV7-8 and TRBJ1-2, with 9 bases identical to TRBD1. The junction had 2 bases not matched to a gene; V was cut back by 9 bases and J by 6 bases. Germline V gene lookup returns CDR1 SGHVS and CDR2 FQNEAQ. The CDR3 loop spans 11 amino acids. The CDR3 DNA is TGTGCCAGTGGGACAGGGAATGGCTACACCTTC. Translated: CASGTGNGYTF.

The chain joins TRBV9 to TRBJ2-2; D may be TRBD2 (6 bases). CDR3 length equals 16 residues. Trimming pared 1 base from V and 2 bases from J, leaving 12 bases between. Germline V CDR1 and CDR2: SGDLS, YYNGEE. The CDR3 bases are TGTGCCAGCAGCGTATGGCGGGGCCAAAACACCGGGGAGCTGTTTTTT. Amino acid sequence: CASSVWRGQNTGELFF.

The DNA of the CDR3 is TGTGCCAGCAGCTCCGGACCAGACGGGGGCATTCAGTACTTC. It is translated as CASSSGPDGGIQYF. The chain combines TRBV5-4 with TRBJ2-4; D is possibly TRBD2 (6 bases). V gave up 3 bases and J gave up 9 bases, with 16 bases separating them. The CDR3 has 14 residues. In germline, CDR1 is SGHNT, CDR2 YYREEE (reference sequence).

The V gene is TRBV6-5, the J gene TRBJ2-1; D is possibly TRBD2 (6 bases). CDR1 and CDR2 (germline): MNHEY, SVGAGI. This CDR3 region has 14 residues. Trimming shortened V by 2 bases and J by 8 bases, and 13 bases separated the two germline ends. CDR3 coding DNA: TGTGCCAGCAGTTACAGGAGGGACGGGTATGAGCAGTTCTTC. Translated, it gives CASSYRRDGYEQFF.

The chain couples TRBV27 to TRBJ1-2, with D possibly being TRBD1 (6 bases). CDR1 is MNHEY, CDR2 SMNVEV, per germline (reference sequence). Trimming left V 6 bases short and J 2 bases short, with 13 bases between. The CDR3 is 14 residues long. CDR3 loop: CASRVTGSNYGYTF. The CDR3 nucleotides are TGTGCCAGCAGGGTTACAGGGTCGAACTATGGCTACACCTTC.

This clone came up a few times. V is TRBV5-1 and J is TRBJ2-1; D is uncertain. Germline-derived CDR1 and CDR2 are SGHRS and YFSETQ. The CDR3 runs to 13 residues. The V gene lost 3 bases and the J gene lost 0 bases, with 4 bases spanning the gap. CDR3 DNA sequence: TGCGCCAGCAGCTCCAGCTCCTACAATGAGCAGTTCTTC. Translation gives CASSSSSYNEQFF.

The genes are TRBV28 and TRBJ2-3; D is possibly TRBD2 (7 bases). Trimming stripped 3 bases from V and 4 bases from J, with 26 bases between. The CDR3 has 19 residues. Germline V gene sequence: CDR1 MDHEN, CDR2 SYDVKM. CDR3 bases: TGTGCCAGCAGTTTCCCCTCCTCGGGGGGCGGGACAAGTGCAGATACGCAGTATTTT. Its protein is CASSFPSSGGGTSADTQYF.

This chain connects TRBV5-4 to TRBJ1-2, with D maybe TRBD1 (5 bases). V dropped 3 bases and J dropped 8 bases, with 14 bases sitting between them. This CDR3 comprises 13 residues. In germline, CDR1 is SGHNT, CDR2 YYREEE (reference sequence). CDR3 sequence: CASSSIRDLGYTF. In nucleotides, the CDR3 is TGTGCCAGCAGCTCCATACGGGACCTAGGCTACACCTTC.

The genes are TRBV28 and TRBJ2-5; TRBD2 agrees at 7 bases. J lost 2 bases, V lost 3 bases, and 6 bases had no gene match. There are 15 residues in the CDR3. The V gene's germline CDR1 is MDHEN and CDR2 SYDVKM. CDR3 region: CASSFISGLQETQYF. CDR3 coding DNA: TGTGCCAGCAGTTTCATTAGCGGGCTTCAAGAGACCCAGTACTTC.

The chain is built from TRBV18 and TRBJ2-2; D is tentatively TRBD1 or TRBD2 (5 bases each). The CDR3 extends over 15 amino acids. Trimming removed 3 bases at V and 4 bases at J, with 12 bases between. The germline V gene has CDR1 KGHSH and CDR2 LQKENI. CDR3 in amino acids: CASSPGESSTGELFF. CDR3 in DNA: TGTGCCAGCTCACCGGGGGAGTCGAGCACCGGGGAGCTGTTTTTT.

The chain is built from TRBV6-5 and TRBJ2-3; 9 nucleotides align to TRBD1. The CDR3 extends over 15 amino acids. With 3 bases clipped from V and 5 bases from J, the junction kept 6 bases outside the gene matches. Germline CDR1 is MNHEY and CDR2 is SVGAGI. CDR3 residues: CASSYLTGGGDTQYF. Written as DNA, the CDR3 is TGTGCCAGCAGTTATTTGACAGGGGGGGGAGATACGCAGTATTTT.

The chain joins TRBV5-4 to TRBJ1-2, with 7 bases aligning to TRBD1. Unmatched junction bases numbered 6, after V lost 4 bases and J lost 3 bases. This CDR3 has 14 amino acids. Per the germline V gene, CDR1 is SGHNT and CDR2 is YYREEE (reference sequence). The CDR3, as DNA: TGTGCCAGCAGCGACAGGGACCCATACTATGGCTACACCTTC. It specifies CASSDRDPYYGYTF.

The chain links TRBV7-8 to TRBJ2-3; 8 nucleotides agree with TRBD2. There are 16 residues in the CDR3. CDR1 and CDR2 (germline): SGHVS, FQNEAQ. V was clipped by 2 bases and J by 1 base; unmatched bases: 5. CDR3 sequence: CASSLFGGAGTDTQYF. DNA of the CDR3: TGTGCCAGCAGCTTATTCGGGGGGGCCGGCACAGATACGCAGTATTTT.

This chain uses TRBV9 with TRBJ2-1; 14 bases match TRBD2. CDR3 size: 15 residues. V gave up 4 bases and J gave up 7 bases; unmatched junction bases: 4. The V gene's germline CDR1 is SGDLS and CDR2 YYNGEE. CDR3 nucleotide sequence: TGTGCCAGCAGCCTGGGACTAGCGGGAGAAAATGAGCAGTTCTTC. Its protein product is CASSLGLAGENEQFF. Based on the CDR3 plus reference TRBV9 and TRBJ2-1, the full variable domain is DSGVTQTPKHLITATGQRVTLRCSPRSGDLSVYWYQQSLDQGLQFLIQYYNGEERAKGNILERFSAQQFPDLHSELNLSSLELGDSALYFCASSLGLAGENEQFFGPGTRLTVL.